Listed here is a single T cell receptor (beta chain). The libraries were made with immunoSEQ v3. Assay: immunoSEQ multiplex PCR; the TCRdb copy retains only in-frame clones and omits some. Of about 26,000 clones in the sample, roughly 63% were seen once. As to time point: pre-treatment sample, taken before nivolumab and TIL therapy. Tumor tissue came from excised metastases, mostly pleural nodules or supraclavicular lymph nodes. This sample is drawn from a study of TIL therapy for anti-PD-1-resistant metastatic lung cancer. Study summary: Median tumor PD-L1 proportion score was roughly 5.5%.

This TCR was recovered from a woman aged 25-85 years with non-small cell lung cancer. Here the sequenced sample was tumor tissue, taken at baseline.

The CDR3 DNA reads TGTGCCAGCAGCCAGAAAACAGGGAGCCAAGAGACCCAGTACTTC. Protein product: CASSQKTGSQETQYF. This chain links TRBV4-2 with TRBJ2-5, with D possibly matching TRBD1 (6 bases). The length of the CDR3 is 15 residues. Germline V gene sequence: CDR1 LGHNA, CDR2 YNFKEQ. V was clipped by 3 bases and J by 1 base, with 12 bases between them.